This T cell receptor (beta chain) derives from a study of T cell responses to AZD1222 COVID-19 vaccine. From germline, CDR1 is MGHRA and CDR2 YSYEKL. The CDR3 loop spans 13 amino acids. V was clipped by 6 bases and J by 3 bases, with 11 bases between them. Points from the study as a whole: CD4 TCRs linked to vaccination spanned spike, dominating at 160-218 and 743-854. The sample set comprised mostly white British donors with more females, and clonal diversity was possibly underestimated. Just 6 or 7 AZD1222 recipients were seropositive at baseline. Two AZD1222 administrations were followed by greater Spike-specific TCR breadth and depth.

Produced via immunoSEQ multiplex PCR; TCRdb's table is partial and in-frame only. The sample consists of 150,000 to 200,000 clones, 93% of them appearing once. Remarks on this clone: Its antigen is unidentified.

This rearrangement joins TRBV4-1 to TRBJ1-1; D not certain. This TCR derives from an adult in good health. The source material was peripheral blood, sampled on day 0 of AZD1222 vaccination. This CDR3 reads CASSLIGDTEAFF. The CDR3 DNA sequence: TGCGCCAGCAGTCTTATCGGGGACACTGAAGCTTTCTTT.